The T cell receptor (beta chain) described here comes from a study of CD8+CD57+ T cells in acquired aplastic anemia. The CDR3 is 15 residues long. From germline, CDR1 is MGHDK and CDR2 SYGVNS. V was pared by 4 bases and J by 5 bases, with 6 bases of the junction left unmatched. Profiling that covered TCR beta VDJ and CDR3 relied on genomic DNA as its template. TCRdb independently ran MiXCR on the reads; one entry per CDR3 protein. The sample gives about 470,000 distinct CDR3 sequences, 25% to 40% of which show up once; less than 0.85% is in the top ten. This clonotype has at least ten counts. CD8+CD57+ cell expansion had been shown by flow cytometry in patients chosen for sequencing. None of the patients had been given any therapy when their blood was sampled.

The receptor comes from a human donor with aplastic anemia. V usage is TRBV25-1 and J usage is TRBJ2-2; 8 positions agree with TRBD1. The material sequenced was sorted CD4+, CD8+, or CD8+CD57+ T cells (not recorded which) from PBMCs. The CDR3 coding sequence is TGTGCCAGCAGTGTCAGGGGGCTGGGTACCGGGGAGCTGTTTTTT. It encodes CASSVRGLGTGELFF.